What follows are 20 T cell receptor beta chains derived from one specimen sequenced in a study of OX40 agonist ivuxolimab in advanced cancers. The method behind the library was the immunoSEQ multiplex PCR assay. As stored in TCRdb, this immuneACCESS dataset retains in-frame rearrangements with V and J assigned. A fraction of the clones does not appear; measured against another copy, unresolved V genes explain less than half of the discrepancy, and the remainder lacks a known reason. In all, the sample holds approximately 94,000 clones, and approximately 90% of those were seen once. 0.5% to 0.65% of the sample comes from the top ten. The sequenced sample was CD4+ or CD8+ T cells sorted from blood, obtained in a trial of the OX40 agonist ivuxolimab. These receptors were obtained from an adult with an advanced solid tumor such as melanoma, head and neck, liver or kidney cancer.

The chain has TRBV5-1 and TRBJ2-2; a weak D match, TRBD1 (5 bases). The CDR3 extends over 15 amino acids. CDR1 is SGHRS and CDR2 is YFSETQ in the germline V gene. Trimming took 0 bases from V and 3 from J, leaving 9 bases between them. As DNA, the CDR3 is TGCGCCAGCAGCTTGGTCCAGGGTGACACCGGGGAGCTGTTTTTT. Its translation is CASSLVQGDTGELFF.

The J gene is TRBJ2-3, the V gene TRBV6-1, with 8 bases identical to TRBD1. This CDR3 has 14 amino acids. CDR1 and CDR2 (germline): MNHNS, SASEGT. V shed 3 bases, J shed 2 bases, and the junction held 1 base outside the gene matches. The CDR3 here is CASSEDRDTDTQYF. In nucleotides, the CDR3 is TGTGCCAGCAGTGAGGACAGGGACACAGATACGCAGTATTTT.

The V and J genes are TRBV9 and TRBJ2-3; D may be TRBD1 (6 bases). From germline, CDR1 is SGDLS and CDR2 YYNGEE. With 2 bases removed from V and 4 bases from J, the gap between germline ends came to 17 bases. The CDR3 consists of 16 residues. CDR3 amino acids: CASSVAFGKGADTQYF. For the CDR3, the DNA is TGTGCCAGCAGCGTCGCTTTCGGGAAGGGGGCAGATACGCAGTATTTT.

The chain combines TRBV2 with TRBJ2-5, with 11 positions matching TRBD2. V lost 7 bases, J lost 3 bases, and 7 bases stayed unmatched. Germline V gene data show CDR1 as SNHLY and CDR2 as FYNNEI. There are 15 residues in the CDR3. The CDR3 DNA sequence: TGTGCCAGCAACCGACTAGCGGGATACGAAGAGACCCAGTACTTC. Its translation: CASNRLAGYEETQYF.

This clone was seen once. The CDR3 loop is CASSPGTGELFF. CDR3 coding DNA: TGTGCCAGCTCACCGGGTACCGGGGAGCTGTTTTTT. The chain recombines TRBV18 with TRBJ2-2, with no clear D. This CDR3 comprises 12 residues. The V end lost 3 bases, the J end lost 5 bases, and 4 bases lay between the germline ends. The germline V gene has CDR1 KGHSH and CDR2 LQKENI.

CDR3 region: CASSQTGNGYEQYF. The CDR3 nucleotides read TGTGCCAGCAGCCAGACAGGGAATGGGTACGAGCAGTACTTC. This sequence joins TRBV7-8 and TRBJ2-7; 7 bases align to TRBD1. Germline assignment: CDR1 SGHVS and CDR2 FQNEAQ. V lost 5 bases and J lost 4; bases outside the gene matches: 8. This CDR3 has 14 residues.

This clone was detected only a few times. The CDR3 DNA follows: TGCGCCAGCAGTCCACAGGGGGCGACCACCGGGGAGCTGTTTTTT. The encoded protein is CASSPQGATTGELFF. The V call is TRBV4-3, the J call TRBJ2-2; 9 bases match TRBD1. This CDR3 is 15 amino acids long. The germline V gene encodes CDR1 LGHNA and CDR2 YSLEER. J was trimmed by 4 bases and V by 6 bases; bases with no gene match: 6.

The V and J genes are TRBV4-2 and TRBJ2-1; a weak D match, TRBD2 (6 bases). V was cut by 0 bases and J by 0 bases, with 9 bases left in between. Germline-derived CDR1 and CDR2 are LGHNA and YNFKEQ. The CDR3 sequence is 16 residues long. CDR3 residues: CASSQDGGSSYNEQFF. CDR3 bases: TGTGCCAGCAGCCAAGACGGGGGAAGCTCCTACAATGAGCAGTTCTTC.

This chain joins TRBV5-5 and TRBJ1-5, with TRBD1 matching over 7 bases. The germline V gene has CDR1 SGHKS and CDR2 YYEKEE (reference sequence). The CDR3 is 14 residues long. Trimming removed 4 bases from V and 7 bases from J; junction bases left unmatched: 8. The CDR3 loop reads CASSPDRRFQPQHF. The CDR3 DNA sequence: TGTGCCAGCAGCCCGGACAGGAGGTTCCAGCCCCAGCATTTT. Supplemented by reference TRBV5-5 and TRBJ1-5, the full variable domain reads DAGVTQSPTHLIKTRGQQVTLRCSPISGHKSVSWYQQVLGQGPQFIFQYYEKEERGRGNFPDRFSARQFPNYSSELNVNALLLGDSALYLCASSPDRRFQPQHFGDGTRLSIL.

This clone appeared a single time. The J gene is TRBJ2-3, the V gene TRBV7-2; TRBD2 is a possible D gene (5 bases). Trimming removed 1 base from V and 1 base from J, with 12 bases in between. In germline, CDR1 is SGHTA, CDR2 FQGNSA. This CDR3 spans 16 amino acids. The CDR3 reads CASSLGMGSRTDTQYF. The CDR3 DNA reads TGTGCCAGCAGCTTAGGAATGGGGAGCCGCACAGATACGCAGTATTTT. The full variable domain, with the rest looked up from reference TRBV7-2 and TRBJ2-3, is GAGVSQSPSNKVTEKGKDVELRCDPISGHTALYWYRQSLGQGLEFLIYFQGNSAPDKSGLPSDRFSAERTGGSVSTLTIQRTQQEDSAVYLCASSLGMGSRTDTQYFGPGTRLTVL.

The V call is TRBV20-1, the J call TRBJ2-3; no clear D gene. V was shortened by 3 bases and J by 5 bases, with 6 bases between the two germline ends. CDR1 and CDR2 (germline): DFQATT, SNEGSKA (reference sequence). The CDR3 covers 11 residues. CDR3 loop: CSARSGDTQYF. The DNA for the CDR3 is TGCAGTGCTAGGAGTGGAGATACGCAGTATTTT.

The chain carries TRBV19 and TRBJ1-5; unclear D gene. Germline assignment: CDR1 LNHDA and CDR2 SQIVND (reference sequence). The CDR3 runs to 13 residues. Trimming took off 5 bases at V and 2 bases at J, with 7 bases between the two ends. The CDR3 loop reads CASSLAGNQPQHF. In DNA, the CDR3 is TGTGCCAGTAGTTTGGCGGGCAATCAGCCCCAGCATTTT.

This clone was seen just once. The CDR3 loop is CASSTSRTSGRSDTQYF. The CDR3 coding sequence is TGTGCCAGTAGTACCTCTCGGACTAGCGGGAGGTCAGATACGCAGTATTTT. The chain recombines TRBV19 with TRBJ2-3, with 14 positions matching TRBD2. The trim removed 4 bases at V and 4 bases at J, leaving 7 bases unmatched. This CDR3 has 17 amino acids. The germline CDR1 and CDR2 sequences are LNHDA and SQIVND (reference sequence).

V usage is TRBV5-1 and J usage is TRBJ2-5, with TRBD2 matching 10 bases. The CDR3 sequence is 14 residues long. J gave up 3 bases and V 4 bases, and 3 bases lay outside the gene matches. Germline V lookup: CDR1 SGHRS, CDR2 YFSETQ. CDR3 bases: TGCGCCAGCAGCAGCGGACTAGCGGAAGAGACCCAGTACTTC. It codes for CASSSGLAEETQYF.

The gene calls are TRBV30 and TRBJ2-7, with D hard to call. CDR1 is GTSNPN, CDR2 SVGIG, per germline (reference sequence). V was clipped by 0 bases and J by 2 bases, with 14 bases between them. This CDR3 has 15 amino acids. In DNA form, the CDR3 reads TGTGCCTGGAGTGTACGACCGGACCGCCCCTACGAGCAGTACTTC. It translates to CAWSVRPDRPYEQYF.

The chain recombines TRBV7-2 with TRBJ1-2, with 9 bases lining up with TRBD1. V gave up 3 bases and J gave up 7 bases; unmatched junction bases: 12. Germline V gene sequence: CDR1 SGHTA, CDR2 FQGNSA. The CDR3 runs 16 residues. CDR3 loop: CASSLSYRGRLSGYTF. For the CDR3, the DNA is TGTGCCAGCAGCTTGTCTTACAGGGGGCGACTCTCTGGCTACACCTTC.

The chain joins TRBV15 to TRBJ2-3; 9 bases are a match to TRBD2. The trim removed 5 bases at V and 4 bases at J, leaving 22 bases unmatched. Germline CDR1 LNHNV, CDR2 YYDKDF (reference sequence). CDR3 length: 20 residues. In nucleotides, the CDR3 is TGTGCCACCAGCGGACCACAGGGAAAAAAAGCGGGAGGTATCGCAGATACGCAGTATTTT. It is translated as CATSGPQGKKAGGIADTQYF.

The chain couples TRBV28 to TRBJ2-5; 11 positions agree with TRBD1. Germline V CDR1 and CDR2: MDHEN, SYDVKM. The V and J ends lost 7 bases and 7 bases, in that order; junction bases with no gene match: 11. This CDR3 contains 15 residues. The CDR3 sequence is CASTQAGTGGMTQYF. The CDR3 region has the DNA TGTGCCAGCACACAGGCGGGGACAGGGGGGATGACCCAGTACTTC.

This clone appeared a few times. The chain combines TRBV2 with TRBJ2-1; D is perhaps TRBD2 (5 bases). The CDR3 sequence is 13 residues long. Looked up from germline, CDR1 is SNHLY and CDR2 is FYNNEI. V was clipped by 7 bases and J by 13 bases, with 20 bases between them. The CDR3 nucleotides read TGTGCCAGCACCTCACGGGGTGAAGCGGATCAGTTCTTC. Encoded protein: CASTSRGEADQFF.

The CDR3, as DNA: TGTGCCAGCAGCGGAGGACTAGCTTTCAATGAGCAGTTCTTC. Encoded protein: CASSGGLAFNEQFF. The chain joins TRBV7-9 to TRBJ2-1; the match to TRBD2 covers 8 bases. Germline assignment: CDR1 SEHNR and CDR2 FQNEAQ (reference sequence). The CDR3 runs to 14 residues. V gave up 5 bases and J gave up 6 bases; unmatched junction bases: 6.